This TCR beta chain came from a study of OX40 agonist ivuxolimab in advanced cancers. Background on the study: Enrollees could have had prior anti-PD-1, anti-PD-L1 or anti-CTLA-4 therapy, which around 43% had received.

Findings and limits, study-wide: Clonal expansion was seen in CD4+ and CD8+ blood T cells by week 6 at 0.1 to 3.0 mg/kg.

There are 15 residues in the CDR3. CDR1 is SGHTA, CDR2 FQGTGA, per germline. With 5 bases clipped from V and 5 bases from J, the junction kept 11 bases outside the gene matches. This clone was seen only a few times. The antigen remains unidentified. Clones were read by immunoSEQ multiplex PCR, and TCRdb kept only the in-frame ones, dropping some. The sample records about 67,000 clones, roughly 85% being singletons. The chain uses TRBV7-3 and TRBJ1-2, with 7 bases aligning to TRBD1. The sequence was collected from an adult with an advanced solid tumor such as melanoma, head and neck, liver or kidney cancer. This material consisted of CD4+ or CD8+ T cells sorted from blood, taken in a trial of the OX40 agonist ivuxolimab. The CDR3: CASSPPGTAAYGYTF. The CDR3 nucleotides read TGTGCCAGCAGCCCACCCGGGACAGCTGCTTATGGCTACACCTTC.